This TCR beta chain was sequenced during a study of cytomegalovirus exposure and HLA in healthy donors. Trimming left V 2 bases short and J 4 bases short, with 6 bases between. Germline V gene lookup returns CDR1 SEHNR and CDR2 FQNEAQ (reference sequence). This CDR3 region has 12 residues. Assay: immunoSEQ multiplex PCR; the TCRdb copy retains only in-frame clones and omits some. The sample includes 55,000 to 75,000 clones, around 92% of them seen just once. This clone has a single count. This sequence originates from a man in his late teens or twenties in good health and CMV-seropositive. Sequencing was carried out using PBMCs. This chain connects TRBV7-9 to TRBJ2-7; no definite D call. The DNA of the CDR3 is TGTGCCAGCAGCTTACGAGGATACGAGCAGTACTTC. Protein sequence: CASSLRGYEQYF.